These 28 T cell receptor beta chains were sequenced from one sample in a study of T cells in Graves' hyperthyroidism and ophthalmopathy. From RNA transcripts, TCR beta CDR3 regions were amplified. HTBI primers were used for first-round RT-PCR of the TCR CDR3. TCRdb reanalysed the multiplex PCR reads using MiXCR and keeps one entry per CDR3 protein. The sample has around 110,000 distinct CDR3 sequences, roughly 15% seen once. The sequenced sample was blood. The receptor source for this set is a woman aged 45-65 years with Graves' hyperthyroidism.

This clonotype appeared many times. The chain uses TRBV6-1 and TRBJ2-7, with 8 bases matching TRBD1. The CDR3 runs 12 residues. Germline V gene sequence: CDR1 MNHNS, CDR2 SASEGT. V shed 10 bases, J shed 3 bases, and the junction held 5 bases outside the gene matches. As DNA, the CDR3 is TGTGCCACAGGCGGGACAGGCTACGAGCAGTACTTC. This sequence encodes CATGGTGYEQYF.

This chain connects TRBV9 to TRBJ1-2; the match to TRBD1 covers 7 bases. The CDR3 is made up of 16 amino acids. CDR1 SGDLS and CDR2 YYNGEE come from the germline V gene. The junction had 9 bases not matched to a gene; V was cut back by 3 bases and J by 1 base. CDR3 bases: TGTGCCAGCAGCGCCTCCGACAGGGAGCGTAACTATGGCTACACCTTC. Translating gives CASSASDRERNYGYTF.

This clonotype occurred many times. The junction and the germline gene differ at one end; a read error may be behind it. The genes are TRBV11-2 and TRBJ2-5, with 8 bases that match TRBD2. There are 14 residues in the CDR3. From germline, CDR1 is SGHAT and CDR2 FQNNGV. CDR3 protein: CAGSPGTRQETQYF. In DNA form, the CDR3 reads TGTGCCGGCAGCCCGGGGACTAGACAAGAGACCCAGTACTTC.

The chain combines TRBV29-1 with TRBJ2-1; D is perhaps TRBD1 (6 bases). The CDR3 spans 14 residues. Germline V gene sequence: CDR1 SQVTM, CDR2 ANQGSEA. Trimming took 7 bases from V and 0 from J, leaving 13 bases between them. CDR3 sequence reads: CSGSQGDSYNEQFF. The CDR3 coding sequence is TGCAGCGGGTCACAGGGAGACTCCTACAATGAGCAGTTCTTC.

This clonotype was observed many times. The rearrangement joins TRBV11-2 to TRBJ2-5; D is perhaps TRBD1 (6 bases). The CDR3 runs to 14 residues. Germline values: CDR1 SGHAT, CDR2 FQNNGV. V was pared by 0 bases and J by 5 bases, with 10 bases between. CDR3 in amino acids: CASSLDTGRETQYF. In DNA, the CDR3 is TGTGCCAGCAGCTTAGATACAGGGCGCGAGACCCAGTACTTC.

This clonotype was found many times. This rearrangement joins TRBV3-1 to TRBJ1-1; D uncertain. V was trimmed by 5 bases and J by 4 bases, leaving 11 bases between them. The CDR3 has 13 residues. The germline CDR1 and CDR2 sequences are LGHDT and YNNKEL (reference sequence). This CDR3 reads CASSADVTTEAFF. For the CDR3, the DNA is TGTGCCAGCAGCGCCGACGTCACCACTGAAGCTTTCTTT.

About this clonotype itself: The junction departs from the called germline gene at one end, perhaps through a read error. This sequence joins TRBV28 and TRBJ2-2; TRBD2 matches at 9 bases. Looked up from germline, CDR1 is MDHEN and CDR2 is SYDVKM. CDR3 length equals 17 residues. Here the CDR3 DNA reads TGTGCCAGCAGTCCGCACTTAGCGGGAGTGAACGCCGGGGAGCTGTTTTTT. It is translated as CASSPHLAGVNAGELFF.

This clonotype was counted at least ten times. The rearrangement joins TRBV20-1 to TRBJ2-2, with 8 bases that match TRBD2. The CDR3 runs 19 residues. V shed 1 base, J shed 0 bases, and the junction held 13 bases outside the gene matches. CDR1 and CDR2 (germline): DFQATT, SNEGSKA (reference sequence). The CDR3 sequence: CSARVTLYEGLANTGELFF. The CDR3 bases are TGCAGTGCTAGAGTAACGTTATATGAGGGACTAGCGAACACCGGGGAGCTGTTTTTT.

The chain couples TRBV11-2 to TRBJ2-1, with TRBD1 matching over 8 bases. With 7 bases clipped from V and 9 bases from J, the junction kept 14 bases outside the gene matches. CDR1 and CDR2 (germline): SGHAT, FQNNGV. CDR3 length equals 15 residues. CDR3 loop: CASTPGWTGLSEQFF. DNA of the CDR3: TGTGCCAGCACCCCAGGCTGGACAGGGTTAAGTGAGCAGTTCTTC.

The V call is TRBV12-3 or TRBV12-4, the J call TRBJ1-5; no firm D call. The length of the CDR3 is 12 residues. V shed 2 bases and J shed 7 bases, with 6 bases lying between them. The CDR3 loop is CASSLYGQPQHF. The CDR3, as DNA: TGTGCCAGCAGTTTATACGGCCAGCCCCAGCATTTT.

This clonotype has a count of ten or more. V is TRBV6-1 and J is TRBJ2-5; no firm D call. Germline CDR1 reads MNHNS; CDR2 reads SASEGT. V was pared by 5 bases and J by 2 bases, with 12 bases between. The CDR3 extends over 14 amino acids. CDR3 DNA: TGTGCCAGCAGTTACACAAGCAGACAAGAGACCCAGTACTTC. Its protein product is CASSYTSRQETQYF.

In its sample, this clonotype was seen many times. V and J are TRBV7-3 and TRBJ1-1, with 9 bases lining up with TRBD1. J was trimmed by 1 base and V by 4 bases; bases with no gene match: 1. Germline V lookup: CDR1 SGHTA, CDR2 FQGTGA. This CDR3 is 14 amino acids long. CDR3 sequence: CASSSGQGNTEAFF. The CDR3 DNA sequence: TGTGCCAGCAGCTCGGGACAGGGGAACACTGAAGCTTTCTTT.

This clonotype was counted at least ten times. The chain couples TRBV28 to TRBJ2-5; D may be TRBD2 (6 bases). In germline, CDR1 is MDHEN, CDR2 SYDVKM. The CDR3 totals 14 residues. The ends were cut back, 6 bases at V and 5 bases at J, with 16 bases in the middle. CDR3 region: CASRSGPRGETQYF. The DNA for the CDR3 is TGTGCCAGCAGGTCCGGGCCCCGGGGGGAGACCCAGTACTTC.

This clonotype was recorded at least ten times. This sequence joins TRBV7-9 and TRBJ1-4; 7 nucleotides align to TRBD1. Unmatched junction bases numbered 3, after V lost 5 bases and J lost 0 bases. This CDR3 has 15 amino acids. Germline CDR1 is SEHNR and CDR2 is FQNEAQ (reference sequence). DNA of the CDR3: TGTGCCAGCAGCCCCGGGACAGCAACTAATGAAAAACTGTTTTTT. Protein sequence: CASSPGTATNEKLFF.

This clonotype was picked up a small number of times. The chain couples TRBV7-8 to TRBJ2-5; no clear D. Germline V gene lookup returns CDR1 SGHVS and CDR2 FQNEAQ. This CDR3 is 13 amino acids long. V dropped 5 bases and J dropped 5 bases, with 12 bases sitting between them. CDR3 region: CASSPPVLETQYF. CDR3 DNA: TGTGCCAGCAGCCCACCGGTTTTGGAGACCCAGTACTTC.

In regard to this clonotype: One junction end does not reproduce the germline sequence, and a read error may be involved. The V and J genes are TRBV13 and TRBJ2-7; 9 bases fit TRBD2. From germline, CDR1 is PRHDT and CDR2 FYEKMQ (reference sequence). This CDR3 spans 15 amino acids. The CDR3 DNA follows: TGCGCCAGCAGCTTGGCCGGCGGGAGGGCCAACGAGCAGTACTTC. Encoded protein: CASSLAGGRANEQYF.

There are many counts of this clonotype. This chain connects TRBV29-1 to TRBJ2-1, with TRBD2 matching over 7 bases. V trimming: 2 bases; J trimming: 4 bases; junction bases outside the gene matches: 8. This CDR3 region has 15 residues. CDR1 SQVTM and CDR2 ANQGSEA come from the germline V gene. The CDR3 sequence is CSVERWGGPYNEQFF. CDR3 bases: TGCAGCGTTGAAAGATGGGGAGGGCCGTACAATGAGCAGTTCTTC.

This clonotype occurred many times. This chain links TRBV9 with TRBJ1-3, with TRBD1 identical over 7 bases. V gave up 2 bases and J gave up 9 bases; unmatched junction bases: 8. The CDR3 consists of 14 residues. Germline V gives CDR1 SGDLS, CDR2 YYNGEE. The CDR3 nucleotides read TGTGCCAGCAGCGTGACAGGGACCGTAGGCACCATATATTTT. Protein: CASSVTGTVGTIYF.

This clonotype came up many times. The chain couples TRBV7-3 to TRBJ2-3, with a weak D call TRBD1 (6 bases). This CDR3 is 16 amino acids long. Germline CDR1 is SGHTA and CDR2 is FQGTGA. The germline V and J ends were trimmed by 5 bases and 1 base, with 16 bases remaining between them. The CDR3 spells CASSAHRDGGTDTQYF. Written as DNA, the CDR3 is TGTGCCAGCAGCGCCCACAGGGACGGGGGCACAGATACGCAGTATTTT.

This clonotype was seen ten or more times. CDR3 region: CASSLGGYEQYV. As DNA, the CDR3 is TGTGCCAGCAGTTTAGGGGGATACGAGCAGTACGTC. The chain uses TRBV28 and TRBJ2-7; D is possibly TRBD1 or TRBD2 (5 bases each). CDR3 size: 12 residues. V dropped 2 bases and J dropped 4 bases, with 6 bases sitting between them. CDR1 is MDHEN and CDR2 is SYDVKM in the germline V gene.

There are many counts of this clonotype. The chain joins TRBV28 to TRBJ2-3; TRBD1 or TRBD2 may be the D gene (5 bases each). The V end was cut by 8 bases, the J end by 4 bases, with 13 bases between. Germline lookup yields CDR1 MDHEN and CDR2 SYDVKM. CDR3 length: 13 residues. CDR3 in amino acids: CASRQLGPDTQYF. CDR3 sequence (DNA): TGTGCCAGCCGTCAGTTGGGACCAGATACGCAGTATTTT.

This clonotype was recorded at least ten times. The chain links TRBV6-1 to TRBJ2-7; TRBD2 matches 9 bases. J gave up 0 bases and V 5 bases, and 5 bases lay outside the gene matches. Germline CDR1 and CDR2: MNHNS and SASEGT. The CDR3 consists of 15 residues. CDR3 region: CASSPSGARSYEQYF. CDR3 nucleotides: TGTGCCAGCAGTCCTAGCGGGGCCCGCTCCTACGAGCAGTACTTC.

The table lists this clonotype with many counts. The DNA of the CDR3 is TGTGCCAGCAGCCTAAGGACTAGACTTGACACAGATACGCAGTATTTT. This gives the protein CASSLRTRLDTDTQYF. The rearrangement uses TRBV5-8 and TRBJ2-3; 7 nucleotides align to TRBD2. There are 16 residues in the CDR3. The V gene's germline CDR1 is SGHTS and CDR2 YDEGEE. Unmatched junction bases numbered 10, after V lost 4 bases and J lost 2 bases.

This clonotype was observed at least ten times. This chain links TRBV5-1 with TRBJ2-2; D is uncertain. The CDR3 extends over 14 amino acids. V was shortened by 7 bases and J by 0 bases, with 10 bases between the two germline ends. Germline V gene sequence: CDR1 SGHRS, CDR2 YFSETQ. CDR3 protein: CASRMTTNTGELFF. CDR3 DNA sequence: TGCGCCAGCCGTATGACAACGAACACCGGGGAGCTGTTTTTT.

This clonotype was seen many times. CDR3 sequence: CASSQLTGAYEQYF. The CDR3 region has the DNA TGTGCCAGCAGCCAATTGACAGGAGCCTACGAGCAGTACTTC. J is TRBJ2-7 and V is TRBV7-8; possibly TRBD1 for D (6 bases). V was trimmed by 5 bases and J by 2 bases, leaving 13 bases between them. The CDR3 has 14 residues. Germline assignment: CDR1 SGHVS and CDR2 FQNEAQ.

A word on this clonotype: This may stem from a read error, because a much larger clone lies one nucleotide away. V and J are TRBV28 and TRBJ1-5; the D is unclear. This CDR3 comprises 13 residues. Germline CDR1 is MDHEN and CDR2 is SYDVKM. The V gene lost 6 bases and the J gene lost 0 bases, with 6 bases spanning the gap. The CDR3 sequence: CASSRHSNQPQHF. CDR3 nucleotides: TGTGCCAGCAGCCGACATAGCAATCAGCCCCAGCATTTT.

This clonotype was found many times. The chain joins TRBV18 to TRBJ2-5; 9 positions match TRBD1. J lost 4 bases, V lost 6 bases, and 9 bases had no gene match. Per germline, CDR1 KGHSH and CDR2 LQKENI. The CDR3 length is 15 residues. The CDR3 loop reads CASSDRGAEGETQYF. The CDR3 coding sequence is TGTGCCAGCTCGGACAGGGGAGCAGAGGGAGAGACCCAGTACTTC. The whole variable domain, remainder taken from reference TRBV18 and TRBJ2-5, is NAGVMQNPRHLVRRRGQEARLRCSPMKGHSHVYWYRQLPEEGLKFMVYLQKENIIDESGMPKERFSAEFPKEGPSILRIQQVVRGDSAAYFCASSDRGAEGETQYFGPGTRLLVL.

This clonotype appeared many times. The CDR3 nucleotides read TGTGCCAGCAGTTTAAGGGGGCCCACAGATACGCAGTATTTT. Translating gives CASSLRGPTDTQYF. The V and J genes are TRBV12-3 or TRBV12-4 and TRBJ2-3, with 7 bases aligning to TRBD1. The CDR3 extends over 14 amino acids. V lost 2 bases and J lost 2; bases outside the gene matches: 1.